The following is a T cell receptor beta chain sequence with its context. Its antigen is not known. The data belong to a study of graft-versus-host responses after intestinal transplantation. Whole-study context: Recipients got multivisceral, liver-intestinal, or isolated intestinal transplants. Overall study findings and caveats: The study associated peak circulating GvH clone levels with early post-transplant HvG declines. Recipient marrow held GvH clones, some first seen in ileum or blood.

Assay used: immunoSEQ multiplex PCR; TCRdb lists only in-frame clones, some missing. Counted here are over 45,000 clones, approximately 90% occurring once; the ten biggest clones make up roughly 1.7%. In germline, CDR1 is LNHDA, CDR2 SQIVND (reference sequence). V gave up 7 bases and J gave up 4 bases; unmatched junction bases: 3. The CDR3 spans 13 residues. This chain joins TRBV19 and TRBJ2-2; 7 positions agree with TRBD2. Material: PBMCs, obtained 26 days after transplant. The clonotype originates from a human patient who received an intestinal transplant, so some T cells may come from the graft donor. The CDR3 loop is CASKGGLTGELFF. DNA for the CDR3: TGTGCCAGTAAGGGAGGGCTCACCGGGGAGCTGTTTTTT.